A single sample is the source of the 28 T cell receptor beta chains below, sequenced in a study of Ad26.COV2.S vaccination and SARS-CoV-2 variants. As to treatment: about 20 received Ad26.COV2.S at low or high dose, single or two shots; roughly five received placebo; per-sample allocation not given. The study sampled participants on day 63 after the first vaccine or placebo injection. Produced via immunoSEQ multiplex PCR; TCRdb's table is partial and in-frame only. This table holds 300,000 to 350,000 clones, 70% to 90% found once. The sample in question was peripheral blood, obtained in a trial of Ad26.COV2.S vaccine versus placebo. These receptors were taken from a person between 18 and 65 years old who received the Ad26.COV2.S COVID-19 vaccine or a placebo.

This chain's CDR3 is CAWTGSFGTNEKLFF. CDR3 sequence (DNA): TGTGCCTGGACGGGTTCGTTCGGGACTAATGAAAAACTGTTTTTT. This chain joins TRBV30 and TRBJ1-4; no firm D call. V was pared by 4 bases and J by 2 bases, with 14 bases between. The CDR3 has 15 amino acids. The germline CDR1 and CDR2 sequences are GTSNPN and SVGIG (reference sequence).

V usage is TRBV24-1 and J usage is TRBJ2-1; perhaps TRBD2 as D (5 bases). Germline V gene data show CDR1 as KGHDR and CDR2 as SFDVKD. V lost 4 bases, J lost 10 bases, and 16 bases lay in between. The CDR3 extends over 14 amino acids. CDR3 sequence reads: CATSDSRASGEQFF. DNA for the CDR3: TGTGCCACCAGTGACTCAAGGGCGTCGGGAGAGCAGTTCTTC.

This chain uses TRBV6-6 with TRBJ2-4; TRBD1 matches at 7 bases. The V gene end was trimmed by 5 bases and the J gene end by 5 bases; junction bases not matched to a gene: 9. This CDR3 spans 15 amino acids. CDR1 and CDR2 (germline): MNHNY, SVGAGI (reference sequence). This chain's CDR3 is CASSRDRASQNIQYF. CDR3 DNA sequence: TGTGCCAGCAGTCGCGACAGGGCATCCCAAAACATTCAGTACTTC.

The chain joins TRBV7-9 to TRBJ2-7; D gene unclear. V lost 1 base to trimming and J lost 2 bases, with 15 bases between them. The CDR3 runs 16 residues. Germline V gene sequence: CDR1 SEHNR, CDR2 FQNEAQ (reference sequence). The CDR3 here is CASSLVTWNSPYEQYF. CDR3 DNA: TGTGCCAGCAGCTTAGTAACTTGGAACAGCCCCTACGAGCAGTACTTC.

V usage is TRBV5-1 and J usage is TRBJ2-3; TRBD1 matches at 8 bases. In germline, CDR1 is SGHRS, CDR2 YFSETQ. With 6 bases clipped from V and 4 bases from J, the junction kept 7 bases outside the gene matches. The CDR3 consists of 14 residues. The CDR3 is CASNTGTGPDTQYF. CDR3 coding DNA: TGCGCCAGCAATACCGGGACAGGCCCAGATACGCAGTATTTT.

The chain recombines TRBV27 with TRBJ1-1; TRBD1 is a possible D gene (5 bases). Germline V gives CDR1 MNHEY, CDR2 SMNVEV (reference sequence). Trimming left V 8 bases short and J 4 bases short, with 17 bases between. This CDR3 comprises 14 residues. The CDR3 protein is CASQDYRGATEAFF. The CDR3 DNA reads as TGTGCCAGCCAAGATTACAGAGGGGCCACTGAAGCTTTCTTT.

The rearrangement joins TRBV9 to TRBJ1-1; no reliable D call. Germline loops: CDR1 SGDLS, CDR2 YYNGEE. The V end lost 2 bases, the J end lost 1 base, and 9 bases lay between the germline ends. This CDR3 contains 14 residues. The CDR3 loop reads CASSVTSGNTEAFF. The CDR3, as DNA: TGTGCCAGCAGCGTCACGTCGGGGAACACTGAAGCTTTCTTT.

Comment on this clone: Other DNA sequences in this specimen translate into the identical CDR3. The genes are TRBV4-3 and TRBJ1-2; D is undetermined. The CDR3 spans 12 residues. Per the germline V gene, CDR1 is LGHNA and CDR2 is YSLEER. V dropped 3 bases and J dropped 7 bases, with 9 bases sitting between them. The CDR3 region has the DNA TGCGCCAGCAGCCACCTCCGGGGTGGCTACACCTTC. It yields the protein CASSHLRGGYTF.

The V call is TRBV19, the J call TRBJ2-7, with 9 positions matching TRBD1. The CDR3 loop spans 17 amino acids. The germline CDR1 and CDR2 sequences are LNHDA and SQIVND (reference sequence). The ends lost 4 bases at V and 3 bases at J; junction bases unmatched: 13. CDR3 in amino acids: CASSTQDRGSSDYEQYF. Here the CDR3 DNA reads TGTGCCAGTAGTACCCAAGACAGGGGGTCGTCTGACTACGAGCAGTACTTC.

The V call is TRBV7-9, the J call TRBJ2-3, with D maybe TRBD2 (5 bases). CDR1 is SEHNR and CDR2 is FQNEAQ in the germline V gene (reference sequence). Trimming shortened V by 4 bases and J by 0 bases, and 14 bases separated the two germline ends. The CDR3 sequence is 16 residues long. CDR3 coding DNA: TGTGCCAGCAGCTCAATACGGAGGACTAGCACAGATACGCAGTATTTT. Protein: CASSSIRRTSTDTQYF. Based on the CDR3 plus reference TRBV7-9 and TRBJ2-3, the full variable domain is DTGVSQNPRHKITKRGQNVTFRCDPISEHNRLYWYRQTLGQGPEFLTYFQNEAQLEKSRLLSDRFSAERPKGSFSTLEIQRTEQGDSAMYLCASSSIRRTSTDTQYFGPGTRLTVL.

This clone appeared a few times. The rearrangement links TRBV6-5 to TRBJ2-2; possibly TRBD1 or TRBD2 for D (5 bases each). Trimming pared 7 bases from V and 4 bases from J, leaving 10 bases between. The CDR3 is made up of 13 amino acids. Germline V CDR1 and CDR2: MNHEY, SVGAGI. The CDR3 DNA is TGTGCCAGCAAACGGGGCAGCACCGGGGAGCTGTTTTTT. It yields the protein CASKRGSTGELFF.

This chain connects TRBV18 to TRBJ1-1; the D is unclear. V was shortened by 0 bases and J by 0 bases, with 8 bases between the two germline ends. In germline, CDR1 is KGHSH, CDR2 LQKENI. The length of the CDR3 is 15 residues. The CDR3 DNA reads TGTGCCAGCTCACCACCGACCGGGATGAACACTGAAGCTTTCTTT. This sequence encodes CASSPPTGMNTEAFF.

Written as DNA, the CDR3 is TGTGCCAGCAGTGAAACGGCTCTTCCTACTTATCTCTATGGCTACACCTTC. Encoded protein: CASSETALPTYLYGYTF. V and J are TRBV2 and TRBJ1-2; unclear D gene. CDR3 length: 17 residues. Germline V gene data show CDR1 as SNHLY and CDR2 as FYNNEI. Trimming shortened V by 2 bases and J by 4 bases, and 20 bases separated the two germline ends.

The chain employs TRBV6-4 and TRBJ2-3, with 10 bases aligning to TRBD2. V shed 6 bases, J shed 3 bases, and the junction held 3 bases outside the gene matches. The germline V gene has CDR1 MRHNA and CDR2 SNTAGT. CDR3 length equals 14 residues. CDR3 DNA sequence: TGTGCCAGCAGCAGCGGGGGGGCGACAGATACGCAGTATTTT. Amino acid sequence: CASSSGGATDTQYF.

This clone was picked up one time. The chain recombines TRBV9 with TRBJ1-4; D uncertain. The CDR3 runs to 16 residues. The V end lost 4 bases, the J end lost 0 bases, and 13 bases lay between the germline ends. The germline V gene has CDR1 SGDLS and CDR2 YYNGEE. CDR3 sequence: CASSPRTPATNEKLFF. For the CDR3, the DNA is TGTGCCAGCAGCCCACGGACGCCCGCAACTAATGAAAAACTGTTTTTT.

This clone was counted once. This chain joins TRBV7-3 and TRBJ1-1; D possibly corresponds to TRBD1 (5 bases). The CDR3 sequence is 14 residues long. Germline V gene data show CDR1 as SGHTA and CDR2 as FQGTGA. V lost 3 bases to trimming and J lost 5 bases, with 13 bases between them. CDR3 DNA sequence: TGTGCCAGCAGCTTGAACGGGGGGGAAACTGAAGCTTTCTTT. Translating it yields CASSLNGGETEAFF.

The J gene is TRBJ2-1, the V gene TRBV4-3, with 13 bases that match TRBD2. The CDR3 is 18 amino acids. Unmatched junction bases numbered 7, after V lost 1 base and J lost 4 bases. The germline gives CDR1 LGHNA, CDR2 YSLEER. The CDR3 sequence is CASSQAWTSGGSYNEQFF. Written as DNA, the CDR3 is TGCGCCAGCAGCCAAGCCTGGACTAGCGGGGGTTCTTACAATGAGCAGTTCTTC.

V usage is TRBV27 and J usage is TRBJ1-1; D is unclear. CDR1 and CDR2 (germline): MNHEY, SMNVEV (reference sequence). The CDR3 runs to 13 residues. V lost 0 bases and J lost 6, with 8 bases in between. The CDR3 spells CASSLSRSSEAFF. CDR3 sequence (DNA): TGTGCCAGCAGTTTATCGCGATCCTCTGAAGCTTTCTTT.

This rearrangement joins TRBV25-1 to TRBJ2-1, with D unclear. The CDR3 sequence is 16 residues long. Germline CDR1 and CDR2: MGHDK and SYGVNS. V gave up 5 bases and J gave up 0 bases, with 14 bases separating them. The CDR3 coding sequence is TGTGCCAGCAGTTTGTCCCGGACGGGCTCCTACAATGAGCAGTTCTTC. It translates to CASSLSRTGSYNEQFF.

This clone appeared once. This chain links TRBV5-1 with TRBJ1-4; D perhaps matches TRBD1 (5 bases). The germline V and J ends were trimmed by 0 bases and 8 bases, with 14 bases remaining between them. There are 15 residues in the CDR3. Germline V gene data show CDR1 as SGHRS and CDR2 as YFSETQ. In DNA, the CDR3 is TGCGCCAGCAGCTTGGACGGGACGGCGTACGAAAAACTGTTTTTT. Its protein product is CASSLDGTAYEKLFF.

V and J are TRBV6-5 and TRBJ2-7; 7 nucleotides align to TRBD2. Germline V gives CDR1 MNHEY, CDR2 SVGAGI. The CDR3 runs 13 residues. J was trimmed by 3 bases and V by 9 bases; bases with no gene match: 8. The CDR3 reads CASGGGGLYEQYF. CDR3 DNA sequence: TGTGCCAGTGGGGGGGGAGGTCTCTACGAGCAGTACTTC.

The chain couples TRBV11-2 to TRBJ2-1; D gene uncertain. The germline gives CDR1 SGHAT, CDR2 FQNNGV. The V end was cut by 3 bases, the J end by 5 bases, with 17 bases between. This CDR3 has 16 amino acids. CDR3: CASSFGRNQRNNEQFF. In nucleotides, the CDR3 is TGTGCCAGCAGCTTCGGTAGGAATCAAAGGAACAATGAGCAGTTCTTC.

The chain links TRBV4-1 to TRBJ2-7, with 7 nucleotides matching TRBD1. V trimming: 3 bases; J trimming: 2 bases; junction bases outside the gene matches: 7. Germline-derived CDR1 and CDR2 are MGHRA and YSYEKL. The CDR3 spans 15 residues. The DNA for the CDR3 is TGCGCCAGCAGCCAGAACCGGGACAGTGCCTACGAGCAGTACTTC. It is translated as CASSQNRDSAYEQYF.

This rearrangement joins TRBV19 to TRBJ2-7, with 8 bases identical to TRBD2. Germline V gene data show CDR1 as LNHDA and CDR2 as SQIVND (reference sequence). The CDR3 extends over 17 amino acids. Trimming took 3 bases from V and 2 from J; bases not matched to a gene: 12. CDR3 in DNA: TGTGCCAGTAGTATCCGGCCACTTAGCGGGGCGCCCTACGAGCAGTACTTC. Amino acid sequence: CASSIRPLSGAPYEQYF.

This sequence joins TRBV15 and TRBJ2-2; TRBD1 is a possible D gene (5 bases). Between the trimmed V and J ends, which lost 0 bases and 0 bases, there was a span of 14 bases. Germline assignment: CDR1 LNHNV and CDR2 YYDKDF (reference sequence). This CDR3 is built from 18 residues. As DNA, the CDR3 is TGTGCCACCAGCAGAGAGAGAAGTAGGACAACGAACACCGGGGAGCTGTTTTTT. Translation gives CATSRERSRTTNTGELFF.

The count of this clone is one. The rearrangement uses TRBV15 and TRBJ1-6, with D uncertain. Trimming shortened V by 2 bases and J by 3 bases, and 8 bases separated the two germline ends. Per germline, CDR1 LNHNV and CDR2 YYDKDF (reference sequence). The CDR3 runs 15 residues. CDR3 DNA sequence: TGTGCCACCAGCAGACCGGACGACTATAATTCACCCCTCCACTTT. Its translation: CATSRPDDYNSPLHF. Looking up the rest from reference TRBV15 and TRBJ1-6 gives the full variable domain: DAMVIQNPRYQVTQFGKPVTLSCSQTLNHNVMYWYQQKSSQAPKLLFHYYDKDFNNEADTPDNFQSRRPNTSFCFLDIRSPGLGDTAMYLCATSRPDDYNSPLHFGNGTRLTVT.

This clone appeared a single time. This chain connects TRBV4-1 to TRBJ1-3; TRBD1 might be the D (5 bases). The CDR3 length is 13 residues. In germline, CDR1 is MGHRA, CDR2 YSYEKL. V was cut by 4 bases and J by 4 bases, with 8 bases left in between. Here the CDR3 DNA reads TGCGCCAGCAGCCCGGACACGGGAAACACCATATATTTT. As protein: CASSPDTGNTIYF.

This clone was found once. The CDR3 sequence: CASSLVSQGKPGANVLTF. CDR3 bases: TGCGCCAGCAGCTTGGTTTCCCAGGGGAAACCTGGGGCCAACGTCCTGACTTTC. V usage is TRBV5-1 and J usage is TRBJ2-6; possible D gene TRBD1, 6 bases. The CDR3 runs 18 residues. CDR1 and CDR2 from the germline V gene are SGHRS and YFSETQ. Trimming stripped 0 bases from V and 2 bases from J, with 15 bases between.